This T cell receptor (beta chain) is drawn from a study of beta chain features in type 1 diabetes. A few counts support this clone. Every bit of the isolated RNA underwent reverse transcription, so sequencing read expressed TCRB transcripts. Method: immunoSEQ multiplex PCR; TCRdb's copy keeps in-frame clones and lacks some. Of 200,000 to 250,000 clones in the sample, 9% to 10% were seen once. The CDR3 is 15 amino acids. CDR1 SGHDN and CDR2 FVKESK come from the germline V gene. V lost 4 bases to trimming and J lost 4 bases, with 16 bases between them. The source is a young woman in good health. The rearrangement links TRBV14 to TRBJ1-1; perhaps TRBD1 as D (6 bases). Source material: naive CD4+ T cells from blood. The CDR3 loop is CASSPMQGLGTEAFF. In DNA, the CDR3 is TGTGCCAGCAGCCCGATGCAGGGGTTGGGCACTGAAGCTTTCTTT. Filled out from reference TRBV14 and TRBJ1-1, the complete variable domain reads EAGVTQFPSHSVIEKGQTVTLRCDPISGHDNLYWYRRVMGKEIKFLLHFVKESKQDESGMPNNRFLAERTGGTYSTLKVQPAELEDSGVYFCASSPMQGLGTEAFFGQGTRLTVV.